Included here is one TCR beta chain sequence, with context. Antigen: not known. The data stem from a study of a mutant IDH1 vaccine in newly diagnosed glioma. Background on the study: Pretreatment consisted of radiotherapy, temozolomide, or both, with most receiving both.

V was clipped by 3 bases and J by 5 bases; unmatched bases: 10. The CDR3 totals 16 residues. Germline loops: CDR1 MNHNS, CDR2 SASEGT. Time point indicated: week 11, during vaccination. Topical imiquimod was applied with each vaccine dose, which held 300 ug of mutant IDH1 20-mer peptide. Measured with immunoSEQ multiplex PCR; TCRdb has only the in-frame clones, and not every one. The sample has 110,000 or so clones, about nine tenths seen once. The receptor comes from a woman aged 45-65 years with glioma. Sequences were derived from PBMCs, sampled from a glioma patient whose treatment included an IDH1 peptide vaccine. V gene TRBV6-1 combines with J gene TRBJ2-3; the match to TRBD2 covers 8 bases. The CDR3 coding sequence is TGTGCCAGCAGTGATCCGGGACTAGGAGGGCTAGATACGCAGTATTTT. Its translation: CASSDPGLGGLDTQYF.